Below, 28 T cell receptor beta chains from the same sample are listed, as sequenced in a study of blood T cell repertoires in COVID-19. Clones were read by immunoSEQ multiplex PCR, and TCRdb kept only the in-frame ones, dropping some. The sample carries about 370,000 clones, around 92% recorded once. Input material: peripheral blood. These receptors were collected from a woman aged 25 to 45 with COVID-19, enrolled during active disease.

V gene TRBV27 combines with J gene TRBJ1-1; possible D gene TRBD1, 6 bases. From germline, CDR1 is MNHEY and CDR2 SMNVEV (reference sequence). The V gene lost 1 base and the J gene lost 0 bases, with 15 bases spanning the gap. The CDR3 has 17 amino acids. The CDR3 nucleotides read TGTGCCAGCAGTTTATACCCCGACAGGACGGTGAACACTGAAGCTTTCTTT. Its translation: CASSLYPDRTVNTEAFF.

This clone has only one observation. The gene calls are TRBV20-1 and TRBJ1-2; unclear D gene. Deletions cut 1 base from V and 5 bases from J, with 5 bases between. The CDR3 length is 11 residues. The germline gives CDR1 DFQATT, CDR2 SNEGSKA (reference sequence). The chain's CDR3 is CSARVEYGYTF. In nucleotides, the CDR3 is TGCAGTGCTAGAGTGGAGTATGGCTACACCTTC.

This chain links TRBV28 with TRBJ1-4; no clear D gene. The CDR3 has 14 residues. The V and J ends lost 5 bases and 5 bases respectively, with 12 bases between them. Germline CDR1 reads MDHEN; CDR2 reads SYDVKM. CDR3 in amino acids: CASSLPVPNEKLFF. CDR3 nucleotides: TGTGCCAGCAGTCTACCGGTACCCAATGAAAAACTGTTTTTT.

The chain is built from TRBV28 and TRBJ1-2, with D unresolved. There are 14 residues in the CDR3. Germline CDR1 reads MDHEN; CDR2 reads SYDVKM. With 4 bases removed from V and 1 base from J, the gap between germline ends came to 10 bases. The CDR3 sequence is CASSYRVGNYGYTF. In DNA form, the CDR3 reads TGTGCCAGCAGTTACCGGGTTGGTAACTATGGCTACACCTTC.

J is TRBJ2-1 and V is TRBV20-1, with 9 bases aligning to TRBD2. V shed 3 bases and J 8 bases; nucleotides not matched to a gene: 8. CDR3 length: 14 amino acids. The germline CDR1 and CDR2 sequences are DFQATT and SNEGSKA (reference sequence). The CDR3 region is CSASRGLALYEQFF. The DNA for the CDR3 is TGCAGTGCTAGTAGGGGACTAGCTCTCTATGAGCAGTTCTTC.

Comment on this clone: One end of the junction fails to match germline, which may point to a read error. The chain employs TRBV4-2 and TRBJ2-7, with TRBD2 matching over 15 bases. CDR1 and CDR2 from the germline V gene are LGHNA and YNFKEQ. This CDR3 has 18 amino acids. CDR3 nucleotides: TGTGCCAGCAGCCAACAACAGGGACTAGCGGGGGGCTCCTTCGAGCAGTACTTC. It yields the protein CASSQQQGLAGGSFEQYF.

V is TRBV10-1 and J is TRBJ2-7; 7 bases are a match to TRBD1. V lost 3 bases to trimming and J lost 5 bases; unmatched junction nucleotides: 13. Germline V gene data show CDR1 as WNHNN and CDR2 as SYGVQD (reference sequence). This CDR3 has 16 residues. The CDR3 loop reads CASSDTRGSPSDEQYF. Here the CDR3 DNA reads TGCGCCAGCAGTGATACCAGGGGGTCTCCCTCGGACGAGCAGTACTTC.

The chain links TRBV28 to TRBJ2-3; tentative D call: TRBD2 (7 bases). V lost 6 bases, J lost 0 bases, and 19 bases lay in between. This CDR3 spans 17 amino acids. Looked up from germline, CDR1 is MDHEN and CDR2 is SYDVKM. DNA of the CDR3: TGTGCCAGCAGCCAGTGGGAGGGGGTTTTTAGCACAGATACGCAGTATTTT. It encodes CASSQWEGVFSTDTQYF.

J is TRBJ1-1 and V is TRBV7-2, with 7 positions matching TRBD1. V lost 1 base to trimming and J lost 11 bases; unmatched junction nucleotides: 10. Germline V gene lookup returns CDR1 SGHTA and CDR2 FQGNSA. The CDR3 totals 14 residues. The CDR3, as DNA: TGTGCCAGCAGCTTAGAATACCGACAGGGAGACGCTTTCTTT. As protein: CASSLEYRQGDAFF.

This clone has only a few counts. This chain uses TRBV20-1 with TRBJ2-7, with D uncertain. CDR3 length equals 9 residues. Germline CDR1 and CDR2: DFQATT and SNEGSKA (reference sequence). Written as DNA, the CDR3 is TGCAGTGCTCCTAGTCGAGGTTCAGTC. It translates to CSAPSRGSV.

This chain joins TRBV2 and TRBJ2-7; the D gene is possibly TRBD1 (6 bases). The CDR3 is made up of 13 amino acids. Germline V gene lookup returns CDR1 SNHLY and CDR2 FYNNEI. Trimming pared 6 bases from V and 1 base from J, leaving 10 bases between. DNA of the CDR3: TGTGCCAGCAGGGAGACAGGTTCCTACGAGCAGTACTTC. Translation gives CASRETGSYEQYF.

With respect to this clone: This specimen includes other DNA sequences encoding the same CDR3. CDR3 region: CASSGSITGELFF. DNA for the CDR3: TGCGCCAGCAGTGGGTCCATCACCGGGGAGCTGTTTTTT. The chain couples TRBV10-1 to TRBJ2-2; D not resolved. CDR1 and CDR2 (germline): WNHNN, SYGVQD (reference sequence). This CDR3 is built from 13 residues. V lost 4 bases and J lost 4, with 7 bases in between.

The chain has TRBV5-1 and TRBJ2-1; 8 bases are shared with TRBD2. V shed 0 bases and J 5 bases; nucleotides not matched to a gene: 1. Germline V lookup: CDR1 SGHRS, CDR2 YFSETQ. This CDR3 has 14 residues. The CDR3, as DNA: TGCGCCAGCAGCTTGGAAGCGGGAGACAATGAGCAGTTCTTC. Its protein is CASSLEAGDNEQFF.

The V gene is TRBV13, the J gene TRBJ2-1, with D tentatively TRBD2 (7 bases). Germline lookup yields CDR1 PRHDT and CDR2 FYEKMQ (reference sequence). V shed 5 bases and J shed 9 bases, with 17 bases lying between them. The CDR3 covers 14 residues. The CDR3 DNA reads TGTGCCAGCAGCCCCGAGGGGGGGTACGGTGAGCAGTTCTTC. Protein: CASSPEGGYGEQFF.

The V and J genes are TRBV29-1 and TRBJ1-3; D remains ambiguous. This CDR3 contains 11 residues. Between the trimmed V and J ends, which lost 5 bases and 4 bases, there was a span of 6 bases. Germline-derived CDR1 and CDR2 are SQVTM and ANQGSEA. The DNA for the CDR3 is TGCAGCGTTTTATCCGGAAACACCATATATTTT. It codes for CSVLSGNTIYF.

The rearrangement joins TRBV4-3 to TRBJ2-1, with 9 nucleotides matching TRBD1. With V trimmed by 0 bases and J by 4 bases, 4 bases remained unmatched. Germline-derived CDR1 and CDR2 are LGHNA and YSLEER. CDR3 length equals 16 residues. The CDR3 nucleotides are TGCGCCAGCAGCCAAGACCCGACAGGGGGATACAATGAGCAGTTCTTC. Protein sequence: CASSQDPTGGYNEQFF.

The rearrangement uses TRBV6-5 and TRBJ2-1, with D perhaps TRBD2 (5 bases). The CDR3 has 12 residues. Germline values: CDR1 MNHEY, CDR2 SVGAGI. Trimming stripped 6 bases from V and 7 bases from J, with 10 bases between. The DNA for the CDR3 is TGTGCCAGCAGGATACTAGAGAATGAGCAGTTCTTC. Translated: CASRILENEQFF.

The chain is built from TRBV4-3 and TRBJ2-1, with D possibly TRBD2 on 5 matching bases. The CDR3 extends over 16 amino acids. Germline CDR1 is LGHNA and CDR2 is YSLEER. V shed 1 base and J shed 0 bases, with 10 bases lying between them. The CDR3 DNA is TGCGCCAGCAGCCAAGTCGCGGGTCCCTCCTACAATGAGCAGTTCTTC. Protein sequence: CASSQVAGPSYNEQFF.

V is TRBV4-3 and J is TRBJ1-4; 8 nucleotides match TRBD1. Germline CDR1 and CDR2: LGHNA and YSLEER. Losses at the gene ends were 1 base for V and 2 bases for J; bases not matched to a gene: 12. The length of the CDR3 is 19 residues. The CDR3 sequence is CASSQAATGEWSTNEKLFF. The CDR3 DNA follows: TGCGCCAGCAGCCAAGCGGCGACAGGGGAATGGTCGACTAATGAAAAACTGTTTTTT.

This sequence joins TRBV19 and TRBJ2-1, with TRBD2 identical over 7 bases. The CDR3 totals 16 residues. CDR1 is LNHDA and CDR2 is SQIVND in the germline V gene (reference sequence). V lost 6 bases, J lost 2 bases, and 10 bases stayed unmatched. CDR3 amino acids: CASRPTTREPYNEQFF. The CDR3 region has the DNA TGTGCCAGTAGACCGACGACGCGGGAGCCCTACAATGAGCAGTTCTTC.

The chain uses TRBV6-5 and TRBJ1-4; 7 bases are a match to TRBD1. V dropped 6 bases and J dropped 7; count of bases not matched to a gene: 8. CDR3 size: 14 residues. Germline V gene lookup returns CDR1 MNHEY and CDR2 SVGAGI. The CDR3 spells CASRRTGTLEKLFF. In DNA, the CDR3 is TGTGCCAGCAGGCGGACAGGAACCCTTGAAAAACTGTTTTTT.

This clone occurred once. The chain couples TRBV15 to TRBJ1-5; the D is unclear. The germline V gene has CDR1 LNHNV and CDR2 YYDKDF (reference sequence). The CDR3 consists of 13 residues. V lost 3 bases and J 4 bases, leaving 7 bases between the germline ends. In nucleotides, the CDR3 is TGTGCCACCAGCAGGGCCCCGAATCAGCCCCAGCATTTT. It translates to CATSRAPNQPQHF.

The V and J genes are TRBV11-2 and TRBJ2-3; TRBD1 is a possible D gene (5 bases). Germline values: CDR1 SGHAT, CDR2 FQNNGV. Trimming removed 5 bases at V and 2 bases at J, with 11 bases between. CDR3 size: 14 residues. The CDR3 region is CASSPPRDTDTQYF. The CDR3, as DNA: TGTGCCAGCAGCCCCCCCAGGGACACAGATACGCAGTATTTT.

The rearrangement joins TRBV7-9 to TRBJ2-1; TRBD2 matches at 11 bases. The V and J ends lost 8 bases and 12 bases, in that order; junction bases with no gene match: 12. The germline gives CDR1 SEHNR, CDR2 FQNEAQ (reference sequence). This CDR3 spans 14 amino acids. Here the CDR3 reads CASQGTSGPLWQFF. The CDR3 nucleotides read TGTGCCAGCCAGGGGACTAGCGGTCCCTTGTGGCAGTTCTTC.

The chain links TRBV5-1 to TRBJ2-5; TRBD2 matches 7 bases. The V gene's germline CDR1 is SGHRS and CDR2 YFSETQ. Unmatched junction bases numbered 5, after V lost 1 base and J lost 2 bases. The CDR3 sequence is 15 residues long. CDR3 amino acids: CASSLLLAHQETQYF. The CDR3 DNA reads TGCGCCAGCAGCTTGTTACTAGCGCATCAAGAGACCCAGTACTTC.

This chain connects TRBV10-3 to TRBJ2-2, with 7 bases fitting TRBD1. The CDR3 sequence is 16 residues long. The germline V gene encodes CDR1 ENHRY and CDR2 SYGVKD. The V and J ends lost 7 bases and 0 bases, in that order; junction bases with no gene match: 8. This chain's CDR3 is CAINNGQAANTGELFF. The CDR3 DNA follows: TGTGCCATCAATAACGGACAGGCCGCGAACACCGGGGAGCTGTTTTTT.

This clone was seen only once. The chain has TRBV9 and TRBJ1-3; possible D gene TRBD1, 5 bases. In germline, CDR1 is SGDLS, CDR2 YYNGEE. CDR3 length equals 15 residues. V was shortened by 3 bases and J by 0 bases, with 10 bases between the two germline ends. DNA for the CDR3: TGTGCCAGCAGCGCTCGGAGGGGCTCTGGAAACACCATATATTTT. Translation gives CASSARRGSGNTIYF.

This clone was seen more than once but under ten times. V gene TRBV19 combines with J gene TRBJ1-2; no definite D call. Germline V CDR1 and CDR2: LNHDA, SQIVND (reference sequence). The CDR3 sequence is 16 residues long. The V and J ends lost 4 bases and 8 bases respectively, with 23 bases between them. The CDR3 loop reads CASSTHSPPRGEGYTF. DNA for the CDR3: TGTGCCAGTAGTACTCACTCTCCCCCCCGGGGAGAAGGCTACACCTTC. Supplemented by reference TRBV19 and TRBJ1-2, the full variable domain reads DGGITQSPKYLFRKEGQNVTLSCEQNLNHDAMYWYRQDPGQGLRLIYYSQIVNDFQKGDIAEGYSVSREKKESFPLTVTSAQKNPTAFYLCASSTHSPPRGEGYTFGSGTRLTVV.